This TCR beta chain derives from a study of T-cell memory formation after mild COVID-19. General study results and limits: The study detected some responding clones in pre-infection memory, suggesting cross-reactive memory joined. Clones that shrank (day 15 to 85) were balanced CD4/CD8, whereas later expanders leaned CD4+.

5'RACE primed at constant segments yielded TCR alpha and TCR beta cDNA libraries bearing sample barcodes and UMIs. TCRdb re-analysed the 5' RACE reads in MiXCR, keeping a single row per CDR3 protein. This sample has tens of thousands of distinct CDR3 sequences, with roughly 25% found just once. Deletions cut 1 base from V and 5 bases from J, with 15 bases between. The CDR3 has 16 residues. Germline V gene data show CDR1 as SGHAT and CDR2 as FQNNGV. For this clonotype: Its antigen is as yet unknown.

The material sequenced was PBMCs or a T cell subset sorted from them (not recorded which). The chain is built from TRBV11-2 and TRBJ2-1; D gene ambiguous. The sequence was collected from a man aged 18 to 29 who had mild COVID-19 (a few samples of this study predate the infection). Cell type and time point are not known. CDR3 region: CASSLVGLSANNEQFF. CDR3 bases: TGTGCCAGCAGCTTAGTAGGCCTGTCCGCGAACAATGAGCAGTTCTTC.